This T cell receptor beta chain was observed in a study of long-term antiretroviral therapy in people with HIV. A few counts support this clone. There are 13 residues in the CDR3. CDR1 and CDR2 (germline): MNHEY, SMNVEV (reference sequence). With 5 bases removed from V and 6 bases from J, the gap between germline ends came to 11 bases. Sequencing used immunoSEQ v3.0 at survey level. Clones were read by immunoSEQ multiplex PCR, and TCRdb kept only the in-frame ones, dropping some. Here the sample spans roughly 50,000 clones, around 80% being singletons. The chain uses TRBV27 and TRBJ1-5; D is unresolved. The sample in question was unsorted PBMCs, obtained 0.8 years after starting antiretroviral therapy. This clonotype was obtained from a woman younger than 35 with HIV. The DNA of the CDR3 is TGTGCCAGCAGTCTAGGACTCCCTCAGCCCCAGCATTTT. Encoded protein: CASSLGLPQPQHF.